This T cell receptor (beta chain) was sequenced for a study of T cell responses to AZD1222 COVID-19 vaccine (dated by TCRdb to 2020 to 2022). Background on the whole study: A total of under 250 trial participants underwent TCR sequencing, of whom about 210 had received two doses of AZD1222 and approximately 25 had received two doses of the MenACWY control vaccine. Trial participants were enrolled by age into 18-55, 56-69 and 70-plus year subgroups, with approximately 160, 26 and 62 TCR-sequenced participants respectively. The full study reports these points: A significant rise in spike-specific TCR breadth and depth was observed after two AZD1222 doses relative to day 0 and relative to MenACWY recipients. In the small 56-69-year group, the increase in depth fell short of significance, most likely because of low power. Nearly half of unique spike-specific TCRs reportedly recognized epitopes outside regions mutated in the B.1.351 and B.1.1.7 variants. Conclusions about previously exposed vaccinees are limited because only five to seven AZD1222 recipients were SARS-CoV-2 seropositive at baseline. Participants were mostly white British and included more females than males, and it was suggested by the authors that clonal diversity may have been underestimated. The whole spike protein was spanned by vaccine-associated CD4 TCRs, and dominant responses were seen in regions 160-218 and 743-854. Because no day 14 peak-response samples were available, repertoires were characterized only after the peak T cell response.

Points on this clone: Its antigen specificity is not known. Per-nucleotide qualities are absent, and no much larger clonotype sits a single base away.

The CDR3 regions of human TCRbeta chains were subjected to immunosequencing. For the original study's pipeline: Repertoire TCRs were checked for matches against a reference library of SARS-CoV-2-specific TCRs that had been generated using the MIRA antigen-specificity platform. Breadth was defined as the fraction of unique TCRs that were SARS-CoV-2-associated, and depth was defined as the fraction of total T cells that were SARS-CoV-2-associated. Each spike-specific TCR was assigned to its reactive spike region and to a CD4 or CD8 class using the MIRA data. Log10-transformed breadth and depth values were compared by one-way ANOVA with Sidak's multiple comparisons tests. TCRdb's version of the immuneACCESS table is confined to in-frame rearrangements and falls short of the full clone set. An unresolved V gene accounts for under half of the shortfall where checked; the remainder is of unknown origin. The DNA was the basis for D and trimming; V, J and clone size are from that table. The sample table shows some 99,000 clones, and roughly 90% are seen once. Roughly 15% of the sample is held by the ten biggest clonotypes.

The time point tag for this specimen amounts to: about 28 days (+/-7) after the second vaccine dose. AZD1222 recipients with second doses at about 4 weeks or about 12 weeks were pooled, because spike-specific TCR depth and breadth did not differ between schedules. Samples from vaccinated people were obtained from the UK trials COV001 and COV002, which included a single-blind randomized controlled phase 2/3 trial of AZD1222 (ChAdOx1 nCoV-19) in healthy adults. For TCRbeta chain sequencing, PBMC samples were collected from trial participants at day 0 and at day 28 after the second dose. CDR1 and CDR2 (SGHRS, YFSETQ) derive from the germline V gene. The CDR3 numbers 14 residues from cysteine through phenylalanine. The CDR3 DNA has 42 bases and is translated from base 1. Germline trimming amounts to 4 bases on V and 9 bases on J, with 6 as the count of junction bases outside the gene matches.

The origin of this receptor is an adult who received the AZD1222 COVID-19 vaccine. The specimen was peripheral blood, collected 28 days after the second AZD1222 dose. This sequence uses TRBV5-1 and TRBJ1-6, with 8 bases in between that match TRBD1. The CDR3 region: CASSPGQGASPLHF. The nucleotide sequence is TGCGCCAGCAGCCCAGGACAGGGCGCTTCACCCCTCCACTTT.